This T cell receptor beta chain was sequenced in a study of T-cell memory formation after mild COVID-19 (TCRdb year 2021). Regarding the study in general: Most TCR sequence clusters were specific to one of the two donors. T-cell clones expanding and contracting after mild COVID-19 in two donors were tracked by longitudinal TCRalpha and TCRbeta repertoire sequencing. The cohort comprised two young, previously healthy adult volunteers, one female and one male.

PBMCs were isolated by Ficoll-Paque density gradient centrifugation. Overall study outcomes, separate from this receptor: Contracting CD4+ clones appeared mostly in the CM and EM memory subsets, whereas CD8+ clones were enriched in EMRA. Only a couple of mild cases were covered by the study, and larger cohorts that include severe cases with pre-infection samples were considered necessary. The second-wave clones that peaked on day 37 were not confirmed to be SARS-CoV-2 specific. Balanced CD4/CD8 phenotypes were observed for clones contracting from day 15 to 85, whereas a bias towards CD4+ was observed for a second wave of clones expanding from day 15 to 37. The detection of some responding clones in pre-infection memory suggests that pre-existing cross-reactive memory T cells joined the SARS-CoV-2 response.

TCRdb names Illumina NovaSeq 6000 as the instrument used. TCRalpha and TCRbeta cDNA libraries were constructed by 5'RACE with constant-segment primers, with sample barcodes and unique molecular identifiers being introduced. RNA was extracted from every sample with Trizol reagent. Libraries were amplified in two PCR steps, with a second sample barcode and Illumina TruSeq adapters added in the second step. Sequencing of libraries was performed on an Illumina NovaSeq with 2 x 150 bp paired-end reads. Concerning the study's data processing: The reads were demultiplexed and collapsed into UMI-guided consensus sequences using migec v1.2.7. Using mixcr v2.1.11, UMI consensuses were aligned to TRA and TRB V and J templates and then assembled into clonotypes. Expanded or contracted clonotypes were those called significant by both edgeR and NoisET, with noise models trained on biological replicates. For edgeR calls, the cutoffs were a false discovery rate-adjusted p below 0.01 and a log2 fold-change threshold of 1. As an exploratory analysis of dynamics, max-normalized trajectories of the 1000 most abundant clonotypes were examined with PCA combined with hierarchical clustering. Each responding clone was given a CD4 or CD8 phenotype based on the CD4+ and CD8+ repertoires, which had been sequenced separately. The public reads were quality trimmed at Q25 with fastp and then assembled into clones with MiXCR by TCRdb, keeping productive beta chains. Each CDR3 protein gets just one entry, which takes the most common genes and DNA from the rows behind it. The V and J calls here are based on TCRdb, not the publication. The sample table holds some 180,000 distinct CDR3 sequences, of which approximately 18% were seen once. The ten largest clones capture about 4% of the sample.

This clonotype was observed a few times. Its antigen specificity is not known. No per-base quality is available; no much larger clone lies one base away. Sequences were obtained from PBMCs or a T cell subset sorted from them (not recorded which). The clonotype was recovered from a man between 18 and 35 years old who had mild COVID-19 (a few samples of this study predate the infection). The sample titles of this study are shuffled in the database, so cell type and time point are left out; the donor was told from shared clones.

The base sequence is TGCAGCGTCGTAGGGGACAGGGACTATGGCTACACCTTC. This sequence encodes CSVVGDRDYGYTF. Recombination connected TRBV29-1 to TRBJ1-2, with 9 bases matching TRBD1. Including the terminal cysteine and phenylalanine, the CDR3 comprises 13 residues. Only CDR3 DNA remains: 39 bases, in frame from the first base. The germline V gene supplies CDR1 SQVTM and CDR2 ANQGSEA. V has 6 bases trimmed and J has 3 bases trimmed; junction bases matching no gene number 5.